The clone carrying this T cell receptor beta chain was recorded once. Per the original data handling: Using reference gene primer amplification, nucleated cell counts were estimated. Libraries were prepared by immunoSEQ multiplex PCR; TCRdb keeps only in-frame clonotypes and omits some of them. The D gene and trimming were derived from the DNA, and the V and J assignments and clone size from that table. This table holds 120,000 or so clones, about 70% found once. These data are taken from a study of blood T cell repertoires in COVID-19. Overall study context: Whether acute or convalescent, the COVID-19 samples came from the United States, Italy and Spain. In each case, the material was cDNA or gDNA derived from T cells, B-cell-depleted T cells, or PBMCs.

Trimming removed 2 bases from V and 0 bases from J, with 14 bases in between. The CDR3 totals 16 residues. Germline V CDR1 and CDR2: SGHRS, YFSETQ. This TCR was sampled from a man aged 55 to 70 with acute or convalescent COVID-19. This sequence joins TRBV5-1 and TRBJ1-2; a possible D gene is TRBD1 (5 bases). Material for sequencing was peripheral blood. CDR3 protein: CASSFVTGTTNYGYTF. The CDR3 bases are TGCGCCAGCAGCTTTGTCACCGGGACTACTAACTATGGCTACACCTTC. Combining the CDR3 with reference TRBV5-1 and TRBJ1-2 gives the whole variable domain KAGVTQTPRYLIKTRGQQVTLSCSPISGHRSVSWYQQTPGQGLQFLFEYFSETQRNKGNFPGRFSGRQFSNSRSEMNVSTLELGDSALYLCASSFVTGTTNYGYTFGSGTRLTVV.